The 9 T cell receptor beta chains below were found in one sample sequenced in a study of T-cell reconstitution after alpha-beta-depleted transplantation in children (TCRdb year 2016). The library was prepared using PCR. The sequencer listed for this sample is Illumina HiSeq 2500. To normalize quantification of the TCRbeta repertoire, the TCR libraries were built with molecular barcoding that relied on unique molecular identifiers. TCRdb passed the public sequencing reads through fastp at Q25 and MiXCR, retaining productive beta sequences. All rows with the same CDR3 protein become a single entry with the most common DNA and genes. For this sample the table gives about 300,000 distinct CDR3 sequences, of which approximately 7.3% were detected only once. The leading ten clones occupy 9.1% of the sample. Their recognized antigens are unknown. On the study overall, not on this receptor specifically: Over the following months the frequencies of hyperexpanded clones went down, and after one year T-cell counts and TCRbeta diversity were mostly credited to newly produced T cells.

According to the study, the label for this sample's treatment or condition signals: allogeneic hematopoietic cell transplantation with graft depleted of TCRalphabeta T cells and CD19 B cells. The sample here was peripheral blood, taken 360 days after TCRalphabeta/CD19-depleted stem cell transplant. The source is a female patient aged 2-9 years who had a stem cell transplant for Fanconi anemia, so the T cells may come from the graft donor.

The sample holds many counts of this clonotype. The chain combines TRBV29-1 with TRBJ2-7, with D possibly matching TRBD1 (6 bases). Deletions cut 0 bases from V and 9 bases from J, with 18 bases between. The V gene's germline CDR1 is SQVTM and CDR2 ANQGSEA. There are 14 residues in the CDR3. The CDR3: CSVEDRNFWGRQYF. The CDR3 coding sequence is TGCAGCGTTGAAGATCGGAACTTTTGGGGGCGGCAGTACTTC.

This clonotype was seen at least ten times. The chain couples TRBV20-1 to TRBJ1-2, with D hard to call. The CDR3 loop spans 15 amino acids. Germline V CDR1 and CDR2: DFQATT, SNEGSKA (reference sequence). V was clipped by 3 bases and J by 4 bases, with 18 bases between them. The chain's CDR3 is CSASYLRTDFYGYTF. CDR3 in DNA: TGCAGTGCTAGTTACCTGAGGACGGACTTCTATGGCTACACCTTC.

This clonotype was counted a few times. The V and J genes are TRBV5-1 and TRBJ1-2, with D possibly matching TRBD1 (5 bases). The CDR3 consists of 17 residues. From germline, CDR1 is SGHRS and CDR2 YFSETQ. Trimming took off 2 bases at V and 6 bases at J, with 23 bases between the two ends. The CDR3 protein is CASSLLRARGPTDGYTF. DNA of the CDR3: TGCGCCAGCAGCTTATTACGGGCTAGGGGCCCTACTGATGGCTACACCTTC.

There are many counts of this clonotype. The chain uses TRBV20-1 and TRBJ1-5, with D possibly matching TRBD1 (5 bases). Per the germline V gene, CDR1 is DFQATT and CDR2 is SNEGSKA (reference sequence). The CDR3 has 12 residues. Between the trimmed V and J ends, which lost 5 bases and 7 bases, there was a span of 12 bases. CDR3 bases: TGCAGTGCTGTGGGGGGAACCCAGCCCCAGCATTTT. Amino acid sequence: CSAVGGTQPQHF.

The chain combines TRBV20-1 with TRBJ2-3; 7 bases agree with TRBD1. The CDR3 spans 21 residues. Trimming at V came to 6 bases and at J to 2 bases, leaving 29 bases not matched to a gene. CDR1 and CDR2 from the germline V gene are DFQATT and SNEGSKA (reference sequence). The CDR3 here is CSAWDSNPTTRTSHSTDTQYF. The CDR3 bases are TGCAGTGCGTGGGACAGCAACCCCACAACCCGGACCAGCCATTCCACAGATACGCAGTATTTT.

This clonotype was recorded a few times. The rearrangement links TRBV2 to TRBJ2-3, with D possibly being TRBD1 or TRBD2 (6 bases each). V was clipped by 3 bases and J by 4 bases, with 11 bases between them. The germline V gene has CDR1 SNHLY and CDR2 FYNNEI. The CDR3 has 14 amino acids. The CDR3 DNA follows: TGTGCCAGCAGTGAGTGGGGGGCCTCAGATACGCAGTATTTT. It is translated as CASSEWGASDTQYF.

This clonotype was picked up many times. The chain employs TRBV5-1 and TRBJ2-1, with D perhaps assigned TRBD1 or TRBD2 (5 bases each). With 1 base removed from V and 0 bases from J, the gap between germline ends came to 14 bases. The CDR3 contains 17 residues. From germline, CDR1 is SGHRS and CDR2 YFSETQ. The CDR3 DNA is TGCGCCAGCAGCTTGTATGGGGGTGGCGGCTCCTACAATGAGCAGTTCTTC. As protein: CASSLYGGGGSYNEQFF.

This clonotype was found many times. The chain employs TRBV28 and TRBJ2-7, with 7 bases matching TRBD1. With V trimmed by 6 bases and J by 3 bases, 8 bases remained unmatched. The CDR3 covers 14 residues. The germline gives CDR1 MDHEN, CDR2 SYDVKM. The CDR3 spells CASSLGTDVYEQYF. CDR3 nucleotides: TGTGCCAGCAGCCTCGGGACAGATGTCTACGAGCAGTACTTC.

This clonotype turned up a few times. The chain uses TRBV19 and TRBJ1-5; no clear D. CDR1 LNHDA and CDR2 SQIVND come from the germline V gene (reference sequence). The CDR3 sequence is 14 residues long. Trimming took 2 bases from V and 7 from J, leaving 12 bases between them. The CDR3 coding sequence is TGTGCCAGTAGTATATTGGGGTCGGCCCAGCCCCAGCATTTT. Amino acid sequence: CASSILGSAQPQHF. Variable domain in full (rest from reference TRBV19 and TRBJ1-5): DGGITQSPKYLFRKEGQNVTLSCEQNLNHDAMYWYRQDPGQGLRLIYYSQIVNDFQKGDIAEGYSVSREKKESFPLTVTSAQKNPTAFYLCASSILGSAQPQHFGDGTRLSIL.